These T cell receptor beta chains were read from a single sample in a study of cytomegalovirus exposure and HLA in healthy donors. The method was immunoSEQ multiplex PCR; TCRdb's version includes in-frame clones alone and lacks a portion of them. The sample has under 90,000 clones, 74% seen once; the top ten hold over 7.5%. What was sequenced was PBMCs. The receptors stem from a man aged 35 to 55 in good health and CMV-seropositive. CDR3s include the opening cysteine and the closing phenylalanine or tryptophan. The D gene is left open where the match is weak. Clone size appears in some rows only: once, few, many, or a class for an expanded clone.

d_call j_call v_call clone_size cdr3_nt cdr3_aa
- TRBJ2-4 TRBV5-1 - TGCGCCAGCAGCTTGGATGTGACTGCCAAAAACATTCAGTACTTC CASSLDVTAKNIQYF
- TRBJ2-7 TRBV19 - TGTGCCAGTAGTATAGGTCGGAGCTCCTACGAGCAGTACTTC CASSIGRSSYEQYF
- TRBJ2-3 TRBV4-2 - TGTGCCAGCAGGGGCACTAGCACAGATACGCAGTATTTT CASRGTSTDTQYF
- TRBJ1-2 TRBV30 few TGTGCCTGGAGTATCGGGACTTCCTATGGCTACACCTTC CAWSIGTSYGYTF
TRBD2 TRBJ2-7 TRBV9 - TGTGCCAGCAGCGCGAATATAGCGGGAGCGTACGAGCAGTACTTC CASSANIAGAYEQYF
TRBD2 TRBJ2-1 TRBV19 - TGTGCCAGTAGTGGCCCGGGGACTAGGGAAGGCAATGAGCAGTTCTTC CASSGPGTREGNEQFF
- TRBJ2-4 TRBV4-1 few TGCGCCAGCAGCCGCCTATACTTAGTCAAAAACATTCAGTACTTC CASSRLYLVKNIQYF
TRBD1 TRBJ2-7 TRBV5-4 once TGTGCCAGCAGACTTGCTGGGACAGGGGGCGCGGCACACGAGCAGTACTTC CASRLAGTGGAAHEQYF
TRBD2 TRBJ2-3 TRBV4-2 - TGTGCCAGCAGCCCCCGTGGGCCGGGGGGGACAGATACGCAGTATTTT CASSPRGPGGTDTQYF
- TRBJ1-2 TRBV5-1 - TGCGCCAGCAGCTTGGGGGCAGGATTGGGCTACACCTTC CASSLGAGLGYTF